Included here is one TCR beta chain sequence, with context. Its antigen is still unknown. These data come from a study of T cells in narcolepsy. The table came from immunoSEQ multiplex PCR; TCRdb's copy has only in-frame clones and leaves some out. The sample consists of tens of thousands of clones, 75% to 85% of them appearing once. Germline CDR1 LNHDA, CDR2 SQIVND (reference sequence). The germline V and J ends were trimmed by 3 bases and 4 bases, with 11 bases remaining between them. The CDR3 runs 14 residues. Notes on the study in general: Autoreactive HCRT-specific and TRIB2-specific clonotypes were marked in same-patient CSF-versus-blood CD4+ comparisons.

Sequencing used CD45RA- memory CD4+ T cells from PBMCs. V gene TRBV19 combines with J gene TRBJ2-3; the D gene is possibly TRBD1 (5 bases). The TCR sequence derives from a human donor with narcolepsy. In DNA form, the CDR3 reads TGTGCCAGTAGTATCCCTGACAGTTCAGATACGCAGTATTTT. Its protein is CASSIPDSSDTQYF.